This T cell receptor beta chain was captured in a study of T cell changes during pregnancy in multiple sclerosis. This clone was counted between two and nine times. This CDR3 comprises 16 residues. The germline V gene encodes CDR1 SGDLS and CDR2 YYNGEE. The trim removed 0 bases at V and 2 bases at J, leaving 4 bases unmatched. Some clones are missing from TCRdb's copy, which holds only in-frame ones; the method was immunoSEQ multiplex PCR. The sample carries about 47,000 clones, around nine tenths recorded once. The chain uses TRBV9 and TRBJ2-1, with 8 bases lining up with TRBD2. This receptor was obtained from a female donor with multiple sclerosis, enrolled in a pregnancy study. The source material was peripheral blood, sampled in the first trimester of pregnancy. The CDR3 loop is CASSVVSRGAYNEQFF. The CDR3 DNA sequence: TGTGCCAGCAGCGTAGTTTCGCGGGGGGCCTACAATGAGCAGTTCTTC. The full variable domain, its missing parts supplied by reference TRBV9 and TRBJ2-1, is DSGVTQTPKHLITATGQRVTLRCSPRSGDLSVYWYQQSLDQGLQFLIQYYNGEERAKGNILERFSAQQFPDLHSELNLSSLELGDSALYFCASSVVSRGAYNEQFFGPGTRLTVL.